What follows are 25 T cell receptor beta chains derived from one specimen sequenced in a study of graft-versus-host responses after intestinal transplantation. Sequencing used immunoSEQ multiplex PCR; TCRdb keeps in-frame clones, though not all of them. The sample lists some 130,000 clones; 85% to 95% were seen once. For these TCRs, the target antigens are not known. Material: unstimulated CD4+ T cells sorted from spleen or lymph node cells, obtained before intestinal transplant. Receptors were obtained from a human donor who received an intestinal transplant.

Here the CDR3 DNA reads TGTGCCAGCTCCCTGGACTCCTCCTACGAGCAGTACTTC. This translates into CASSLDSSYEQYF. The chain is built from TRBV18 and TRBJ2-7; D is perhaps TRBD2 (5 bases). Germline values: CDR1 KGHSH, CDR2 LQKENI. There are 13 residues in the CDR3. The V end lost 6 bases, the J end lost 0 bases, and 9 bases lay between the germline ends.

J is TRBJ1-2 and V is TRBV28; D perhaps matches TRBD1 (5 bases). The germline V gene encodes CDR1 MDHEN and CDR2 SYDVKM. The ends were cut back, 6 bases at V and 8 bases at J, with 10 bases in the middle. The CDR3 extends over 11 amino acids. CDR3 amino acids: CASSTGRGYTF. The CDR3 DNA reads as TGTGCCAGCAGCACGGGGCGCGGCTACACCTTC.

CDR3 loop: CASWHAHYEQYF. CDR3 nucleotide sequence: TGTGCCAGCTGGCATGCCCACTACGAGCAGTACTTC. V and J are TRBV2 and TRBJ2-7; D is unclear. CDR1 SNHLY and CDR2 FYNNEI come from the germline V gene. The CDR3 spans 12 residues. Trimming pared 8 bases from V and 3 bases from J, leaving 11 bases between.

The rearrangement links TRBV6-5 to TRBJ1-2, with D uncertain. Trimming took off 0 bases at V and 1 base at J, with 12 bases between the two ends. The germline CDR1 and CDR2 sequences are MNHEY and SVGAGI. The CDR3 spans 16 residues. CDR3 sequence (DNA): TGTGCCAGCAGTTACTCGATAGCCAGCTATAACTATGGCTACACCTTC. The encoded protein is CASSYSIASYNYGYTF.

V is TRBV5-4 and J is TRBJ1-1; D is perhaps TRBD1 (5 bases). CDR1 and CDR2 from the germline V gene are SGHNT and YYREEE (reference sequence). The CDR3 has 14 residues. Trimming stripped 2 bases from V and 1 base from J, with 9 bases between. CDR3 sequence reads: CASSLGTANTEAFF. The CDR3 DNA reads TGTGCCAGCAGCTTAGGGACGGCGAACACTGAAGCTTTCTTT.

The CDR3 DNA reads as TGTGCCAGGGGGCCTAGTGGGTCAGATACGCAGTATTTT. This encodes CARGPSGSDTQYF. This sequence joins TRBV2 and TRBJ2-3, with D possibly matching TRBD1 (5 bases). The CDR3 totals 13 residues. V gave up 9 bases and J gave up 4 bases, with 14 bases separating them. Germline CDR1 reads SNHLY; CDR2 reads FYNNEI.

The chain joins TRBV9 to TRBJ2-1; 8 bases are shared with TRBD2. The CDR3 length is 17 residues. V shed 2 bases, J shed 7 bases, and the junction held 14 bases outside the gene matches. The V gene's germline CDR1 is SGDLS and CDR2 YYNGEE. DNA for the CDR3: TGTGCCAGCAGCGTTCGTCCCACCGGACTAGCCGGGAATGAGCAGTTCTTC. It codes for CASSVRPTGLAGNEQFF.

The genes are TRBV5-6 and TRBJ1-2; 11 nucleotides agree with TRBD1. From germline, CDR1 is SGHDT and CDR2 YYEEEE. This CDR3 contains 13 residues. Trimming cost V 0 bases and J 8 bases; bases outside gene matches: 0. The DNA of the CDR3 is TGTGCCAGCAGCTTGGGGGACAGGGGGGGCTACACCTTC. Amino acids: CASSLGDRGGYTF.

In this sample, this clone turned up once. CDR3 loop: CATSRDPGGDRYNEQFF. The CDR3 DNA follows: TGTGCCACCAGCAGAGATCCGGGGGGGGACAGATACAATGAGCAGTTCTTC. The chain is built from TRBV15 and TRBJ2-1, with D tentatively TRBD2 (8 bases). Trimming left V 0 bases short and J 4 bases short, with 16 bases between. This CDR3 region has 17 residues. Germline-derived CDR1 and CDR2 are LNHNV and YYDKDF (reference sequence).

V is TRBV7-8 and J is TRBJ2-7, with 7 positions matching TRBD1. This CDR3 has 14 amino acids. Germline assignment: CDR1 SGHVS and CDR2 FQNEAQ. The ends lost 0 bases at V and 6 bases at J; junction bases unmatched: 5. This CDR3 reads CASSLAEAGGEQYF. The CDR3 nucleotides are TGTGCCAGCAGCTTAGCCGAGGCAGGGGGCGAGCAGTACTTC.

V is TRBV20-1 and J is TRBJ2-5; the match to TRBD1 covers 7 bases. Germline-derived CDR1 and CDR2 are DFQATT and SNEGSKA (reference sequence). V was clipped by 6 bases and J by 7 bases; unmatched bases: 5. The CDR3 loop spans 11 amino acids. The CDR3: CSAGQVATQYF. DNA for the CDR3: TGCAGTGCCGGACAGGTAGCGACCCAGTACTTC.

This clone was recorded only once. The CDR3: CASSVTSGRNEQFF. CDR3 bases: TGTGCCAGCAGTGTCACTAGCGGGAGGAATGAGCAGTTCTTC. V gene TRBV6-1 combines with J gene TRBJ2-1, with 12 positions matching TRBD2. Germline trimming cut 4 bases from V and 7 bases from J; bases unmatched to any gene: 2. Germline CDR1 MNHNS, CDR2 SASEGT. The CDR3 runs 14 residues.

The rearrangement uses TRBV12-5 and TRBJ2-3; 10 bases map to TRBD2. The CDR3 totals 17 residues. The V segment lost 2 bases and the J segment 3 bases; nucleotides outside the gene matches: 8. CDR1 is LGHNT, CDR2 FRNRAP, per germline. CDR3 in DNA: TGTGCTAGTGGTTTGTCAACTAGCGGGGAGAGGACAGATACGCAGTATTTT. Protein: CASGLSTSGERTDTQYF.

The gene calls are TRBV29-1 and TRBJ2-5; perhaps D is TRBD1 or TRBD2 (5 bases each). The V gene's germline CDR1 is SQVTM and CDR2 ANQGSEA. This CDR3 has 14 amino acids. The CDR3 bases are TGCAGTTTCCGAGGGGCCAGCGGAAAAGAGACCCAGTACTTC. As protein: CSFRGASGKETQYF.

The chain has TRBV6-5 and TRBJ1-2; 8 bases agree with TRBD1. The germline V gene encodes CDR1 MNHEY and CDR2 SVGAGI. The CDR3 spans 14 residues. The ends lost 10 bases at V and 4 bases at J; junction bases unmatched: 11. CDR3 DNA sequence: TGTGCCACCAGCAATGGAGACAGGGGCTATGGCTACACCTTC. It specifies CATSNGDRGYGYTF.

The chain joins TRBV5-1 to TRBJ1-4, with no clear D. V shed 0 bases and J shed 7 bases, with 10 bases lying between them. The length of the CDR3 is 14 residues. CDR1 and CDR2 (germline): SGHRS, YFSETQ. The CDR3 sequence is CASSLDPGGEKLFF. The CDR3 coding sequence is TGCGCCAGCAGCTTGGATCCAGGCGGTGAAAAACTGTTTTTT. The whole variable domain, remainder taken from reference TRBV5-1 and TRBJ1-4, is KAGVTQTPRYLIKTRGQQVTLSCSPISGHRSVSWYQQTPGQGLQFLFEYFSETQRNKGNFPGRFSGRQFSNSRSEMNVSTLELGDSALYLCASSLDPGGEKLFFGSGTQLSVL.

This clone appeared a single time. The chain links TRBV19 to TRBJ2-1; D is ambiguous. This CDR3 is built from 16 residues. Germline V gene lookup returns CDR1 LNHDA and CDR2 SQIVND (reference sequence). Trimming stripped 3 bases from V and 4 bases from J, with 16 bases between. CDR3 residues: CASSIGPIPSYNEQFF. The CDR3 region has the DNA TGTGCCAGTAGTATTGGGCCTATCCCATCTTACAATGAGCAGTTCTTC.

The chain employs TRBV4-1 and TRBJ2-2; D not certain. From germline, CDR1 is MGHRA and CDR2 YSYEKL. The CDR3 spans 13 residues. V was clipped by 4 bases and J by 5 bases, with 8 bases between them. The CDR3 DNA is TGCGCCAGCAGCCTAGACCCTACCGGGGAGCTGTTTTTT. Translated, it gives CASSLDPTGELFF.

This clone was seen only once. This chain joins TRBV5-1 and TRBJ2-5; D is ambiguous. V was cut by 4 bases and J by 2 bases, with 9 bases left in between. Germline assignment: CDR1 SGHRS and CDR2 YFSETQ. The CDR3 spans 13 residues. The CDR3 loop reads CASSQQIQETQYF. Here the CDR3 DNA reads TGCGCCAGCAGCCAACAGATTCAAGAGACCCAGTACTTC.

J is TRBJ1-4 and V is TRBV7-6, with TRBD1 matching over 7 bases. The length of the CDR3 is 12 residues. The V gene end was trimmed by 4 bases and the J gene end by 8 bases; junction bases not matched to a gene: 1. Germline V gene sequence: CDR1 SGHVS, CDR2 FNYEAQ. CDR3 in DNA: TGTGCCAGCAGCTCAGGGGGAGAAAAACTGTTTTTT. Its translation is CASSSGGEKLFF.

The chain links TRBV6-1 to TRBJ1-3; D unclear. The germline gives CDR1 MNHNS, CDR2 SASEGT. This CDR3 is 16 amino acids long. V was trimmed by 2 bases and J by 6 bases, leaving 17 bases between them. The CDR3 sequence: CASSEFFGLGPNTIYF. The CDR3 region has the DNA TGTGCCAGCAGTGAATTTTTTGGGTTGGGCCCAAACACCATATATTTT.

V gene TRBV29-1 combines with J gene TRBJ2-3; D remains unclear. V was shortened by 6 bases and J by 0 bases, with 4 bases between the two germline ends. The length of the CDR3 is 11 residues. The germline gives CDR1 SQVTM, CDR2 ANQGSEA. CDR3 residues: CSVTSTDTQYF. In DNA form, the CDR3 reads TGCAGCGTGACTAGCACAGATACGCAGTATTTT.

The chain recombines TRBV19 with TRBJ1-5, with no clear D. Per germline, CDR1 LNHDA and CDR2 SQIVND (reference sequence). V was trimmed by 0 bases and J by 7 bases, leaving 10 bases between them. The CDR3 spans 14 residues. CDR3 amino acids: CASSIEGGWQPQHF. The CDR3 DNA follows: TGTGCCAGTAGTATAGAGGGAGGATGGCAGCCCCAGCATTTT.

V and J are TRBV2 and TRBJ1-5; D remains ambiguous. Germline CDR1 is SNHLY and CDR2 is FYNNEI. CDR3 length equals 13 residues. The V end lost 3 bases, the J end lost 7 bases, and 10 bases lay between the germline ends. CDR3 nucleotides: TGTGCCAGCAGTGAGCGGGGATTGCAGCCCCAGCATTTT. Translation gives CASSERGLQPQHF.

The chain links TRBV4-2 to TRBJ1-2; tentative D call: TRBD1 (6 bases). V shed 1 base and J shed 1 base, with 10 bases lying between them. CDR3 length equals 15 residues. CDR1 is LGHNA, CDR2 YNFKEQ, per germline. CDR3 DNA sequence: TGTGCCAGCAGCCAAGGGCTGGACAGTAACTATGGCTACACCTTC. It encodes CASSQGLDSNYGYTF.